Listed here are 10 T cell receptor beta chains from one sample, sequenced in a study of blood T cells in healthy people across ages. A second roughly 7 to 12 cycle PCR used barcoded and J-beta primers. TCRdb ran MiXCR on the 5' RACE reads and lists one entry per CDR3 protein. The data show hundreds of thousands of distinct CDR3 sequences, approximately 52% seen once. The sequencing input was blood. These receptors were obtained from a woman aged 80 or over in good health.

V usage is TRBV12-3 or TRBV12-4 and J usage is TRBJ2-2; no clear D gene. The CDR3 loop spans 16 amino acids. The V and J ends lost 5 bases and 0 bases respectively, with 13 bases between them. CDR3 amino acids: CASSPPTPPNTGELFF. The CDR3 coding sequence is TGTGCCAGCAGTCCCCCCACCCCCCCGAACACCGGGGAGCTGTTTTTT.

This clonotype was observed a handful of times. The chain combines TRBV6-2 or TRBV6-3 with TRBJ2-3; the D gene is possibly TRBD1 (5 bases). The germline V gene has CDR1 MNHEY and CDR2 SVGEGT. V dropped 10 bases and J dropped 2 bases, with 19 bases sitting between them. This CDR3 is 15 amino acids long. The CDR3 spells CATSDRWGLTDTQYF. The DNA for the CDR3 is TGTGCCACCTCTGATAGGTGGGGCCTCACAGATACGCAGTATTTT.

As for this clonotype: It may be a read error: a sequence one base away is much more abundant. This chain links TRBV28 with TRBJ2-7; the match to TRBD1 covers 8 bases. Germline V gene lookup returns CDR1 MDHEN and CDR2 SYDVKM. Unmatched junction bases numbered 8, after V lost 6 bases and J lost 4 bases. CDR3 length: 14 residues. CDR3 protein: CASSPSGGVYEQYF. The CDR3, as DNA: TGTGCCAGCAGCCCCTCAGGGGGCGTGTACGAGCAGTACTTC.

This clonotype was counted a few times. V and J are TRBV28 and TRBJ2-3, with D tentatively TRBD1 or TRBD2 (5 bases each). The CDR3 length is 14 residues. Germline V CDR1 and CDR2: MDHEN, SYDVKM. V lost 9 bases and J 7 bases, leaving 20 bases between the germline ends. The DNA of the CDR3 is TGTGCCAGGATTCCTTCGGGACGGCCCCATACGCAGTATTTT. Protein product: CARIPSGRPHTQYF.

The chain recombines TRBV7-9 with TRBJ2-1; D is unclear. Germline CDR1 reads SEHNR; CDR2 reads FQNEAQ (reference sequence). CDR3 length: 14 amino acids. Trimming left V 4 bases short and J 13 bases short, with 20 bases between. The CDR3 nucleotides read TGTGCCAGCAGCTCCTGGACCCTCCAAGAGACCCAGTTCTTC. Residues: CASSSWTLQETQFF.

The gene calls are TRBV2 and TRBJ1-5; D unclear. CDR1 and CDR2 from the germline V gene are SNHLY and FYNNEI. Trimming shortened V by 6 bases and J by 7 bases, and 19 bases separated the two germline ends. The length of the CDR3 is 15 residues. The CDR3 region has the DNA TGTGCCAGCAGATTCGACCGGACGGGAGGCCAGCCCCAGCATTTT. Translated: CASRFDRTGGQPQHF. The full variable domain, with the rest looked up from reference TRBV2 and TRBJ1-5, is EPEVTQTPSHQVTQMGQEVILRCVPISNHLYFYWYRQILGQKVEFLVSFYNNEISEKSEIFDDQFSVERPDGSNFTLKIRSTKLEDSAMYFCASRFDRTGGQPQHFGDGTRLSIL.

The chain joins TRBV20-1 to TRBJ2-5; no clear D. The CDR3 runs to 11 residues. Trimming cost V 6 bases and J 6 bases, with 11 bases left between them. The germline gives CDR1 DFQATT, CDR2 SNEGSKA (reference sequence). In DNA, the CDR3 is TGCAGTGCCTCAATCCGCAAGACCCAGTACTTC. Translating gives CSASIRKTQYF.

The table lists this clonotype with a few counts. The chain joins TRBV6-6 to TRBJ2-2; D gene unclear. Between the trimmed V and J ends, which lost 5 bases and 4 bases, there was a span of 11 bases. The CDR3 loop spans 14 amino acids. The germline V gene encodes CDR1 MNHNY and CDR2 SVGAGI (reference sequence). CDR3 coding DNA: TGTGCCAGCAGTGTCGCCGGGTTCACCGGGGAGCTGTTTTTT. It translates to CASSVAGFTGELFF.

For this clonotype: Possible read error: a much larger clone is one base away. V gene TRBV6-6 combines with J gene TRBJ1-1, with D possibly matching TRBD1 (5 bases). Trimming took off 10 bases at V and 3 bases at J, with 15 bases between the two ends. The V gene's germline CDR1 is MNHNY and CDR2 SVGAGI (reference sequence). The CDR3 sequence is 13 residues long. As DNA, the CDR3 is TGTGCCACGTTCCGGGGACCTTACACTGAAGCTTTCTTT. This translates into CATFRGPYTEAFF.

This clonotype showed up just once. The chain joins TRBV20-1 to TRBJ2-1; D call uncertain. The CDR3 covers 11 residues. Germline-derived CDR1 and CDR2 are DFQATT and SNEGSKA (reference sequence). Between the trimmed V and J ends, which lost 3 bases and 9 bases, there was a span of 9 bases. CDR3 sequence (DNA): TGCAGTGCTAGCCTCGCTGGTGAGCAGTTCTTC. It specifies CSASLAGEQFF.